The source of this TCR beta chain is a study of CXCR3-negative and CXCR3-positive naive CD8 T cells. Study observations and caveats: In CXCR3-positive naive cells, the TRB CDR3s were more hydrophobic than in CXCR3-negative naive cells.

A word on this clonotype: Antigen: not known.

It was by 5' RACE with UMI labels that the TRB cDNA libraries were prepared. Following a re-call of the 5' RACE reads, TCRdb has one entry per CDR3 protein and lacks DNA. The data show around 50,000 distinct CDR3 sequences, and the top ten clones hold approximately 0.56%. Germline CDR1 SEHNR, CDR2 FQNEAQ (reference sequence). The length of the CDR3 is 14 residues. The chain uses TRBV7-9 and TRBJ2-1. The sequencing sample was made of naive CXCR3+ CD8+ T cells from blood. Subset specified: CD45RO-CCR7+CD27+CD95- naive CD8+ T cells expressing CXCR3 (TNR3+). The TCR comes from a human donor in good health. Some clones in this sample may be carry-over from other donors' samples. The CDR3 region is CASSLANSYNEQFF.